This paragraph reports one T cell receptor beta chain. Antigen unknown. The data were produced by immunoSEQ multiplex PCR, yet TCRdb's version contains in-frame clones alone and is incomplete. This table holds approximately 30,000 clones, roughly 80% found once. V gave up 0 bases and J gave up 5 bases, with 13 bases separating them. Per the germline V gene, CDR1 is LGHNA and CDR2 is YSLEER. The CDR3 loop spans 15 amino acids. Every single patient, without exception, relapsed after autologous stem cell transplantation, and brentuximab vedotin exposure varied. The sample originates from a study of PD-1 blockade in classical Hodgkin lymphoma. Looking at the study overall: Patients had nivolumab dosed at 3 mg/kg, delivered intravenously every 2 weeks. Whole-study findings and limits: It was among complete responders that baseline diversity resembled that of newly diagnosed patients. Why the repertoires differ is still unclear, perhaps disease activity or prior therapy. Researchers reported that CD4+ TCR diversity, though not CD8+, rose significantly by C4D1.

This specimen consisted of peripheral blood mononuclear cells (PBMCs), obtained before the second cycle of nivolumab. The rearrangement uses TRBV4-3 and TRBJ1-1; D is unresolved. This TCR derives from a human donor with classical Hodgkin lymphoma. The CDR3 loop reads CASSQDNGRGTEAFF. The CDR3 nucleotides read TGCGCCAGCAGCCAAGATAACGGGAGAGGAACTGAAGCTTTCTTT.